This TCR beta chain originates from a study of blood T cell repertoires in COVID-19. Study-level information: The study drew acute and convalescent COVID-19 samples from the United States, Italy and Spain.

In germline, CDR1 is GTSNPN, CDR2 SVGIG (reference sequence). V was clipped by 3 bases and J by 1 base, with 24 bases between them. CDR3 length: 18 amino acids. Clones were read by immunoSEQ multiplex PCR, and TCRdb kept only the in-frame ones, dropping some. This sample has about 190,000 clones, with 88% found just once. This receptor was taken from a man aged 25-45 years with acute or convalescent COVID-19. Sequences were obtained from peripheral blood. The chain links TRBV30 to TRBJ1-1; D is unresolved. The CDR3 nucleotides are TGTGCCTGGAGGAAGCTTAGGACCTCCTACGCGGGGAACACTGAAGCTTTCTTT. Translation: CAWRKLRTSYAGNTEAFF.